This is a list of T cell receptor beta chains from one sample in a study of shared clonotypes between healthy human individuals. Produced via immunoSEQ multiplex PCR; TCRdb's table is partial and in-frame only. The sample consists of hundreds of thousands of clones, 73% of them appearing once. Sequenced: memory CD4+ T cells sorted from blood. Receptors were obtained from a man aged 25 to 40 in good health. Each CDR3 is given with its conserved first and last residue. A D gene is named only where the DNA matches it firmly. Clone size appears in some rows only: once, few, many, or a class for an expanded clone.

clone_size,j_call,v_call,d_call,cdr3_aa,cdr3_nt
.,TRBJ1-1,TRBV5-1,TRBD1,CASSSDPGTAVVAFF,TGCGCCAGCAGCTCGGACCCCGGGACAGCGGTTGTAGCTTTCTTT
.,TRBJ2-2,TRBV5-4,.,CATGTQNTGELFF,TGTGCCACCGGGACACAGAACACCGGGGAGCTGTTTTTT
.,TRBJ2-7,TRBV30,.,CAWSVLGSGFEQYF,TGTGCCTGGAGTGTACTCGGGAGCGGTTTCGAGCAGTACTTC
once,TRBJ1-2,TRBV5-4,.,CASSFRAGGYGYTF,TGTGCCAGCAGCTTTCGGGCCGGGGGGTATGGCTACACCTTC
.,TRBJ2-3,TRBV29-1,.,CSVEDPDTQYF,TGCAGCGTTGAAGATCCAGATACGCAGTATTTT
.,TRBJ2-7,TRBV5-1,TRBD1,CASSPGDRTYEQYF,TGCGCCAGCAGCCCTGGGGACAGGACCTACGAGCAGTACTTC
.,TRBJ1-2,TRBV5-1,.,CASSLDGQRNYGYTF,TGCGCCAGCAGCCTGGACGGACAACGGAACTATGGCTACACCTTC
.,TRBJ2-3,TRBV4-3,.,CASSGRIRADTQYF,TGCGCCAGCAGCGGCCGTATACGGGCAGATACGCAGTATTTT
.,TRBJ2-7,TRBV5-1,.,CASSTGPYEQYF,TGCGCCAGCAGCACGGGACCCTACGAGCAGTACTTC
.,TRBJ1-2,TRBV2,.,CASSGEVGYTF,TGTGCCAGCAGTGGTGAGGTTGGCTACACCTTC
.,TRBJ2-3,TRBV19,.,CASRQAGDTQYF,TGTGCCAGTCGCCAGGCGGGCGATACGCAGTATTTT
.,TRBJ2-3,TRBV5-6,TRBD2,CASSGGGPFQSTDTQYF,TGTGCCAGCAGCGGCGGGGGACCATTCCAGAGCACAGATACGCAGTATTTT
many,TRBJ2-4,TRBV2,TRBD1,CASSSTGTGGNIQYF,TGTGCCAGCAGTTCGACCGGGACAGGGGGAAACATTCAGTACTTC
.,TRBJ2-5,TRBV4-3,TRBD2,CASSNGLAETQYF,TGCGCCAGCAGCAACGGACTAGCGGAAACCCAGTACTTC
few,TRBJ1-2,TRBV5-4,.,CASSSPQGSYGYTF,TGTGCCAGCAGCTCGCCGCAGGGGAGCTATGGCTACACCTTC
.,TRBJ1-2,TRBV27,TRBD1,CASHRGGPSNYGYTF,TGTGCCTCACACAGGGGAGGCCCCTCTAACTATGGCTACACCTTC
.,TRBJ1-1,TRBV5-1,.,CASGQGLGNTEAFF,TGCGCCAGCGGCCAGGGGTTAGGGAACACTGAAGCTTTCTTT
.,TRBJ2-3,TRBV11-3,.,CASSLGLSTDTQYF,TGTGCCAGCAGCTTAGGTCTTAGCACAGATACGCAGTATTTT
.,TRBJ2-1,TRBV5-4,.,CASSNQGFEQFF,TGTGCCAGCAGCAATCAGGGGTTTGAGCAGTTCTTC
.,TRBJ2-3,TRBV5-1,.,CASSSRTMTDTQYF,TGCGCCAGCAGCTCCCGAACAATGACAGATACGCAGTATTTT
.,TRBJ2-5,TRBV9,.,CASSETSRGETQYF,TGTGCCAGCAGTGAGACTAGCAGGGGGGAGACCCAGTACTTC
once,TRBJ1-1,TRBV6-1,TRBD1,CASSDWTGGITEAFF,TGTGCCAGCAGTGACTGGACAGGGGGTATCACTGAAGCTTTCTTT
.,TRBJ2-1,TRBV27,.,CASSYLLGGNNEQFF,TGTGCCAGCAGCTATCTACTCGGCGGGAACAATGAGCAGTTCTTC
.,TRBJ2-3,TRBV5-4,.,CASSSRGGGTQYF,TGTGCCAGCAGCTCGCGGGGAGGGGGTACGCAGTATTTT
once,TRBJ1-5,TRBV7-9,.,CASAGRGPNQPQHF,TGTGCCAGCGCCGGAAGGGGACCCAATCAGCCCCAGCATTTT
.,TRBJ1-2,TRBV19,.,CASSSRGGAKSYGYTF,TGTGCCAGTAGTTCAAGAGGGGGGGCCAAATCCTATGGCTACACCTTC